The rows below give T cell receptor beta chains drawn from one sample of a study of Graves' ophthalmopathy and Graves' hyperthyroidism. TCRdb used MiXCR to reprocess the multiplex PCR reads, holding one entry per CDR3 protein. The data contain around 1.1 million distinct CDR3 sequences, around a third of them seen just once; the ten biggest clones take up 8.5% to 14%. Sequences were obtained from peripheral blood or thyroid tissue (not recorded which). All receptors derive from an adult man with Graves' hyperthyroidism. Both conserved end residues are trimmed from each CDR3.

V	CDR3
TRBV7-9	ASSLGQESYGYT
TRBV10-2	ASSDGGPLEAF
TRBV10-2	ASSESIGFQPQH
TRBV28	ASSLYRRTQETQY
TRBV20-1	SARIPTGESQPQH
TRBV20-1	SAREGTGKMNTEAF
TRBV7-9	ASSTRSGDFYGYT
TRBV20-1	SASRGQGRYGYT
TRBV12-3/TRBV12-4	ASSPLTPEAF
TRBV30	AWGSTGGYQPQH
TRBV20-1	SGGHKSYEQY
TRBV15	ATSRDASGINTGELF
TRBV7-9	ASIGTEFILRAIPYEQY
TRBV7-2	ASSLGHRTPISTNEKLF
TRBV4-1	ASTSQGGGSGNTIY
TRBV29-1	SVTYLGGARSGYT
TRBV9	ASSADGLGYGYT
TRBV7-9	ASSFQGSQQY
TRBV6-5	ASSATHQGRGTEAF
TRBV24-1	ASAWTAQETQY
TRBV2	ASSEARQVKSPLH
TRBV6-6	ASSYSGGASNQPQH
TRBV24-1	ATSDLTSGGELF
TRBV5-4	ASSLQSGANVLT
TRBV20-1	SARDLSGGSETQY
TRBV20-1	SAILVGGGYGYT
TRBV7-9	ASSSARGASEAF
TRBV10-3	AISDQIVNTEAF